This paragraph covers one T cell receptor (beta chain) sequence. Reverse transcription of all isolated RNA meant that expressed TCRB transcripts were sequenced. Measured with immunoSEQ multiplex PCR; TCRdb has only the in-frame clones, and not every one. The table has a few hundred thousand clones, approximately 13% seen once. The entry originates in a study of beta chain features in type 1 diabetes. Study overall: Sorted cells numbering 107,917,701 were examined across all samples.

Deletions cut 4 bases from V and 2 bases from J, with 12 bases between. The CDR3 totals 14 residues. The germline V gene encodes CDR1 SGHRS and CDR2 YFSETQ. One heparinised draw, averaging about 110 mL, was taken per donor. The chain uses TRBV5-1 and TRBJ1-1; weak D call: TRBD1 (6 bases). The specimen was naive CD4+ T cells from blood. The receptor's source is a man aged 25 to 40 in good health. This chain's CDR3 is CASSPRTANTEAFF. The CDR3 DNA follows: TGCGCCAGCAGCCCCCGGACAGCTAACACTGAAGCTTTCTTT.